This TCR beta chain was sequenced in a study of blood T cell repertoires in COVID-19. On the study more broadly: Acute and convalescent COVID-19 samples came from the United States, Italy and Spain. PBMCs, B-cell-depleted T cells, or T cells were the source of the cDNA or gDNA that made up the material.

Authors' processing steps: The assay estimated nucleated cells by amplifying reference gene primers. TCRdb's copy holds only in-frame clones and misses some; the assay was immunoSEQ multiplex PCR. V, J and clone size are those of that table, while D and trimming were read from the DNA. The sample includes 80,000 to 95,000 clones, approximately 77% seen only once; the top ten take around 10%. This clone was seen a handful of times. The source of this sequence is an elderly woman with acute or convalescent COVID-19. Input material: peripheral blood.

The CDR3 is CASRMAGRNTGELFF. In nucleotides, the CDR3 is TGTGCCAGCAGGATGGCAGGCCGGAACACCGGGGAGCTGTTTTTT. This chain links TRBV7-2 with TRBJ2-2; D is uncertain. Trimming stripped 6 bases from V and 1 base from J, with 12 bases between. CDR1 is SGHTA, CDR2 FQGNSA, per germline. The CDR3 covers 15 residues.